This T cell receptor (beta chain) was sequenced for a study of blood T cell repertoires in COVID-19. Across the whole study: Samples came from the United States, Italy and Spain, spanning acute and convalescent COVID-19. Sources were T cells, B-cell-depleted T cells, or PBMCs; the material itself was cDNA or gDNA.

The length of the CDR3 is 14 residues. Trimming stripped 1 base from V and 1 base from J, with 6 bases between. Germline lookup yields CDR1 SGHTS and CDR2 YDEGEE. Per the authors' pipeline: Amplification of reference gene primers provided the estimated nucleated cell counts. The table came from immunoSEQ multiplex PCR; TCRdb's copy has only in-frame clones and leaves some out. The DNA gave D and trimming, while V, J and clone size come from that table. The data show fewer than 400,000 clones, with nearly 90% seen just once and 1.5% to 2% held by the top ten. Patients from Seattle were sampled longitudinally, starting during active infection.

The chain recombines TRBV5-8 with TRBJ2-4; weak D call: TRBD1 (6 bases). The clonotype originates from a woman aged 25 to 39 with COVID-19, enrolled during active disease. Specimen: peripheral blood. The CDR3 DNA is TGTGCCAGCAGCTTGCAGGGGGCCAAAAACATTCAGTACTTC. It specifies CASSLQGAKNIQYF.